This TCR beta chain is from a study of CD8 T cells in ankylosing spondylitis. Study results and caveats: Some motif variants were previously reported in reactive arthritis synovial fluid and blood. Disease-linked clones reportedly concentrated significantly in matched ankylosing spondylitis synovial fluid. Disease-linked clones were found to be CD8+ and relatively rare in peripheral blood. Within ankylosing spondylitis blood, a TCR beta motif made up of roughly eight highly homologous variants appeared to be characteristic.

On this clonotype itself: Its specificity is not known.

Quantitative barcoded 5'-RACE was used to prepare TCR beta libraries. MiXCR, run by TCRdb on the 5' RACE reads, gives a single entry per CDR3 protein. The sample includes 700,000 or so distinct CDR3 sequences, roughly 19% of them seen just once. The clonotype originates from a male donor with ankylosing spondylitis. The sequencing input was blood, either unsorted or a sorted T cell fraction (not recorded which).

In DNA, the CDR3 is TGTGCCAGCAGCCCCCAGGATTTCCGGACTGAAGCTTTCTTT. This codes for CASSPQDFRTEAFF. The V gene is TRBV7-2, the J gene TRBJ1-1; D is unclear. The CDR3 totals 14 residues. V lost 5 bases to trimming and J lost 5 bases, with 15 bases between them. Germline CDR1 is SGHTA and CDR2 is FQGNSA.